The rows below give T cell receptor beta chains drawn from one sample of a study of glioma-infiltrating T cells. One entry per CDR3 protein, called by TCRdb with MiXCR from the multiplex PCR reads. The sample consists of about 400,000 distinct CDR3 sequences, 35% to 45% of them appearing once. Specimen: glioma tissue, nonneoplastic brain tissue, or PBMCs (not recorded which). These TCRs come from a human donor with low-grade glioma or glioblastoma, undergoing nonglioma brain surgery, or in good health (not recorded which). Each CDR3 is given with its conserved first and last residue. D genes are given only for firm matches. Clone size is shown for a subset of rows, as once, few, many or a class of expanded clone.

clone size	D gene	J gene	V gene	CDR3 protein	CDR3 DNA
many	TRBD2	TRBJ2-1	TRBV6-2/TRBV6-3	CASSYSLAGEPNEQFF	TGTGCCAGCAGTTACTCTCTAGCGGGAGAGCCCAATGAGCAGTTCTTC
few	.	TRBJ1-1	TRBV29-1	CSDLTVNTEAFF	TGCAGCGACCTGACGGTGAACACTGAAGCTTTCTTT
.	TRBD2	TRBJ2-3	TRBV19	CASSMTSGSTDTQYF	TGTGCCAGTAGTATGACTAGCGGGAGCACAGATACGCAGTATTTT
once	TRBD2	TRBJ2-3	TRBV6-2/TRBV6-3	CASTRLAGSTGTQYF	TGTGCCAGCACCAGACTAGCGGGATCCACTGGTACGCAGTATTTT
.	.	TRBJ2-7	TRBV4-1	CASSQLGRSSYEQYF	TGCGCCAGCAGCCAACTCGGGCGAAGCTCCTACGAGCAGTACTTC
.	.	TRBJ2-3	TRBV12-3/TRBV12-4	CAILRPYTDTQYF	TGTGCCATCCTCCGCCCTTACACAGATACGCAGTATTTT
.	.	TRBJ2-7	TRBV4-3	CASSLQYGLDEQYF	TGCGCCAGCAGCCTCCAGTATGGTTTAGACGAGCAGTACTTC
few	.	TRBJ1-2	TRBV4-1	CASSQDWAGSYGYTF	TGCGCCAGCAGCCAAGATTGGGCTGGCAGTTATGGCTACACCTTC
.	.	TRBJ2-7	TRBV20-1	CSARAPASDYEQYF	TGCAGTGCTAGAGCCCCCGCGAGCGACTACGAGCAGTACTTC
.	.	TRBJ1-1	TRBV19	CASSIGQSLMNTEAFF	TGTGCCAGTAGTATCGGACAAAGCCTAATGAACACTGAAGCTTTCTTT
few	TRBD1	TRBJ1-1	TRBV4-3	CASSQVTGQGLIAEAFF	TGCGCCAGCAGCCAAGTAACGGGACAGGGTTTAATCGCTGAAGCTTTCTTT
.	TRBD1	TRBJ2-3	TRBV25-1	CASSYWGQGRDKQYF	TGTGCCAGCAGTTACTGGGGACAGGGTAGGGATAAGCAGTATTTT
many	.	TRBJ2-7	TRBV6-2/TRBV6-3	CASSYFSAYEQYF	TGTGCCAGCAGTTACTTCTCAGCCTACGAGCAGTACTTC
.	.	TRBJ1-2	TRBV7-2	CASSPEEGNYGYTF	TGTGCCAGCAGCCCGGAGGAGGGGAACTATGGCTACACCTTC
.	.	TRBJ2-7	TRBV28	CASSSPDGAYEQYF	TGTGCCAGCAGTTCCCCCGACGGAGCCTACGAGCAGTACTTC
many	TRBD1	TRBJ1-6	TRBV6-1	CASSSTGSNNSPLHF	TGTGCCAGCAGTTCGACAGGGAGTAATAATTCACCCCTCCACTTT
.	TRBD1	TRBJ1-2	TRBV6-5	CAISEPGQVVYGYTF	TGTGCCATCAGTGAGCCGGGACAGGTGGTCTATGGCTACACCTTC
.	.	TRBJ2-2	TRBV7-3	CASSRDSTNTGELFF	TGTGCCAGCAGCCGAGACAGTACGAACACCGGGGAGCTGTTTTTT
.	TRBD1	TRBJ2-1	TRBV6-1	CASRRDREFGNEQFF	TGTGCCAGCAGACGGGACAGGGAATTTGGGAATGAGCAGTTCTTC
few	TRBD1	TRBJ1-2	TRBV28	CASSSRGRGYTF	TGTGCCAGCAGTTCCAGGGGGCGCGGCTACACCTTC
.	.	TRBJ1-5	TRBV12-3/TRBV12-4	CASSLSRRPQHF	TGTGCCAGCAGTTTATCTCGCCGCCCCCAGCATTTT
.	.	TRBJ2-3	TRBV11-1	CASSLRRPTDTLYF	TGTGCCAGCAGCTTGCGGAGACCCACAGATACGCTGTATTTT
.	.	TRBJ1-5	TRBV4-1	CASSQEVVVRNQPQHF	TGCGCCAGCAGCCAAGAGGTGGTAGTGCGCAATCAGCCCCAGCATTTT
.	.	TRBJ1-2	TRBV7-2	CASSQEATSPNYGYTF	TGTGCCAGCAGCCAAGAGGCCACAAGTCCTAACTATGGCTACACCTTC
.	TRBD2	TRBJ2-7	TRBV28	CASSLITLAGAHEQYF	TGTGCCAGCAGTTTAATAACCCTAGCGGGAGCACACGAGCAGTACTTC
few	.	TRBJ1-5	TRBV28	CASSLVPGYSNQPQHF	TGTGCCAGCAGTTTAGTCCCAGGATATAGCAATCAGCCCCAGCATTTT
.	.	TRBJ2-1	TRBV20-1	CSARSPSLGNEQFF	TGCAGTGCTAGGTCACCCTCACTCGGCAATGAGCAGTTCTTC
many	.	TRBJ1-2	TRBV20-1	CSARDIYGYTF	TGCAGTGCTAGAGATATCTATGGCTACACCTTC
.	.	TRBJ2-7	TRBV5-1	CASSFGQGGSYEQYF	TGCGCCAGCAGCTTTGGGCAGGGAGGCTCCTACGAGCAGTACTTC
few	.	TRBJ1-5	TRBV20-1	CSARDRRVNQPQHF	TGCAGTGCTAGAGATCGCAGGGTGAATCAGCCCCAGCATTTT
few	TRBD2	TRBJ2-1	TRBV6-8	CASTLTASGGRGEQFF	TGTGCCAGCACCTTGACGGCTAGCGGGGGCCGGGGCGAGCAGTTCTTC
.	.	TRBJ1-2	TRBV20-1	CSVGTGYGYTF	TGCAGCGTGGGGACTGGCTATGGCTACACCTTC
few	.	TRBJ1-5	TRBV20-1	CSAQDSNSNQPQHF	TGCAGTGCGCAGGACAGTAATAGCAATCAGCCCCAGCATTTT
.	.	TRBJ2-5	TRBV29-1	CSVLAFQETQYF	TGCAGCGTTTTGGCGTTCCAAGAGACCCAGTACTTC
few	TRBD2	TRBJ2-5	TRBV11-1	CASSLAGLPEETQYF	TGTGCCAGCAGCTTAGCGGGACTACCAGAAGAGACCCAGTACTTC
.	TRBD1	TRBJ2-7	TRBV12-3/TRBV12-4	CASQPRTGANYEQYF	TGTGCCTCCCAACCCCGGACAGGGGCGAACTACGAGCAGTACTTC
once	.	TRBJ2-5	TRBV27	CAISYSSRQTQYF	TGTGCCATCAGCTACTCTAGCAGACAGACCCAGTACTTC
few	.	TRBJ1-1	TRBV7-9	CASSTWGGMNTEAFF	TGTGCCAGCAGCACTTGGGGGGGGATGAACACTGAAGCTTTCTTT
many	TRBD1	TRBJ2-3	TRBV28	CASSQSGGRIDTQYF	TGTGCCAGCAGCCAGTCAGGGGGTCGAATAGATACGCAGTATTTT
few	TRBD1	TRBJ1-5	TRBV6-6	CASSYPNLRGTDDSNQPQHF	TGTGCCAGCAGTTACCCAAATTTACGGGGGACAGATGATAGCAATCAGCCCCAGCATTTT
many	TRBD2	TRBJ2-3	TRBV27	CASSWISSGGDTQYF	TGTGCCAGCAGTTGGATTTCTAGCGGTGGGGATACGCAGTATTTT
few	.	TRBJ1-1	TRBV5-1	CASSLDRVVEAFF	TGCGCCAGCAGCTTGGACAGGGTGGTTGAAGCTTTCTTT
many	.	TRBJ1-5	TRBV6-2/TRBV6-3	CASQRPGWDQPQHF	TGTGCCAGTCAACGACCGGGTTGGGATCAGCCCCAGCATTTT